The 15 T cell receptor beta chains in this list originate from one sample, sequenced in a study of tumor and adjacent non-tumor tissue in lung cancer. A modified ARM-PCR protocol with three rounds of nested PCR amplified TCRbeta. TCRdb re-analysed the multiplex PCR reads in MiXCR, keeping a single row per CDR3 protein. This table holds about 200,000 distinct CDR3 sequences, around 70% found once. RNA was extracted from bulk tissue without any cell sorting. The sample consisted of lung tumor tissue. These receptors came from a man aged 55 to 70 with non-small cell lung cancer.

Remarks on this clonotype: One end of the junction varies from germline; a read error may be responsible. The gene calls are TRBV11-1 and TRBJ2-5; D gene ambiguous. The CDR3 is 14 amino acids. Germline V gene lookup returns CDR1 SGHAT and CDR2 FQDESV (reference sequence). Here the CDR3 DNA reads TGTGTCAGCAGCTCCCGGACCTGTGAAGAGACCCAGTACTTC. Amino acids: CVSSSRTCEETQYF.

V gene TRBV29-1 combines with J gene TRBJ2-7, with 8 nucleotides matching TRBD2. The CDR3 contains 13 residues. Germline V gene sequence: CDR1 SQVTM, CDR2 ANQGSEA. The V segment lost 8 bases and the J segment 2 bases; nucleotides outside the gene matches: 8. DNA for the CDR3: TGCAGCACCCGACTAGCGTGGCCCTACGAGCAGTACTTC. Its translation: CSTRLAWPYEQYF.

To note about this clonotype: Germline is not matched at one junction end, which may reflect a read error. The chain has TRBV12-3 or TRBV12-4 and TRBJ2-1; 13 bases align to TRBD2. The CDR3 extends over 17 amino acids. CDR3 coding DNA: TGTGCAAGCAGTCCCTCGAGGGGACTAGCGGGACGCAATAAGCAGTTCTTC. This sequence encodes CASSPSRGLAGRNKQFF.

As for this clonotype: One end of the junction does not line up with germline, which may come from a read error. The chain uses TRBV28 and TRBJ2-7; 9 bases fit TRBD2. The CDR3 has 17 amino acids. Germline CDR1 and CDR2: MDHEN and SYDVKM. CDR3 coding DNA: TGTGCCAGGAGTTTATTTGGGATTAGCGGGAGACTCTACGAGCAGTACTTC. As protein: CARSLFGISGRLYEQYF.

This clonotype has a single count. Germline is not matched at one junction end, which may reflect a read error. The chain joins TRBV12-3 or TRBV12-4 to TRBJ2-7; the D gene is possibly TRBD2 (5 bases). The CDR3 loop spans 12 amino acids. CDR3 amino acids: CVSTARGYEQYF. In DNA, the CDR3 is TGTGTCAGCACCGCTCGGGGCTACGAGCAGTACTTC.

As regards this clonotype: A much larger clone lies a single base off, so this may be a read error. V usage is TRBV28 and J usage is TRBJ1-5; 9 bases align to TRBD1. CDR1 MDHEN and CDR2 SYDVKM come from the germline V gene. The CDR3 is made up of 16 amino acids. After removal of 4 bases from V and 3 bases from J, the junction contained 7 bases not matched to a gene. The CDR3 region has the DNA TGTGCCAGCAGTTCCCTGGGACAGGGAAACAATCAGCCCCAGCATTTT. Residues: CASSSLGQGNNQPQHF.

J is TRBJ2-1 and V is TRBV12-3 or TRBV12-4; TRBD2 aligns across 8 bases. Losses at the gene ends were 6 bases for V and 7 bases for J; bases not matched to a gene: 11. The CDR3 runs to 15 residues. DNA of the CDR3: TGTGCCAGCAGCCGCGGTAGCGGGAAGGGGAATGAGCAGTTCTTC. It translates to CASSRGSGKGNEQFF.

This clonotype appeared a single time. The chain uses TRBV7-9 and TRBJ1-6; TRBD1 matches 8 bases. V shed 6 bases and J 9 bases; nucleotides not matched to a gene: 10. CDR1 is SEHNR, CDR2 FQNEAQ, per germline (reference sequence). The CDR3 length is 15 residues. The CDR3 DNA reads TGTGCCAGCAGTCCTCCAGGGGGCGAGGGTTCACCCCTCCACTTT. Amino acids: CASSPPGGEGSPLHF.

With respect to this clonotype: The junction does not match germline at one end; this may be a read error. The chain recombines TRBV11-2 with TRBJ2-7, with 8 bases fitting TRBD2. The germline V gene encodes CDR1 SGHAT and CDR2 FQNNGV. The CDR3 is 14 residues long. The CDR3 sequence: CTSSLGTRGYEQYF. The DNA of the CDR3 is TGTACCAGCAGCTTAGGGACTAGGGGGTACGAGCAGTACTTC. The full variable domain, completed using reference TRBV11-2 and TRBJ2-7, is EAGVAQSPRYKIIEKRQSVAFWCNPISGHATLYWYQQILGQGPKLLIQFQNNGVVDDSQLPKDRFSAERLKGVDSTLKIQPAKLEDSAVYLCTSSLGTRGYEQYFGPGTRLTVT.

This clonotype has a handful of counts. This chain links TRBV12-3 or TRBV12-4 with TRBJ2-3, with TRBD2 matching over 11 bases. This CDR3 region has 16 residues. The trim removed 5 bases at V and 6 bases at J, leaving 10 bases unmatched. CDR3 amino acids: CASSTLSGGASDTQYF. CDR3 bases: TGTGCCAGCAGTACCCTTAGCGGGGGGGCAAGTGATACGCAGTATTTT.

The chain couples TRBV11-2 to TRBJ2-3, with TRBD2 identical over 9 bases. From germline, CDR1 is SGHAT and CDR2 FQNNGV. The CDR3 is 14 amino acids. With 3 bases clipped from V and 15 bases from J, the junction kept 13 bases outside the gene matches. The CDR3 nucleotides are TGTGCCAGCAGCTTTCTAGCGGGGTGCGTTCAGGAATATTTT. It translates to CASSFLAGCVQEYF.

Points on this clonotype: The junction departs from the called germline gene at one end, perhaps through a read error. This chain connects TRBV11-3 to TRBJ1-2; D gene ambiguous. Germline CDR1 and CDR2: SGHNT and YENEEA. This CDR3 has 13 amino acids. As DNA, the CDR3 is TGTGGCAGCAGCTTAAGAGGGTACTATGGTTACACCTTC. Its protein product is CGSSLRGYYGYTF.

The chain has TRBV6-5 and TRBJ2-2; unclear D gene. Looked up from germline, CDR1 is MNHEY and CDR2 is SVGAGI. The CDR3 contains 16 residues. V lost 6 bases and J lost 0, with 14 bases in between. The CDR3, as DNA: TGTGCCAGCAGCCTTGGGCACGTAGCGAACACCGGGGAGCTGTTTTTT. Its translation is CASSLGHVANTGELFF.

V and J are TRBV12-3 or TRBV12-4 and TRBJ2-3; D gene ambiguous. The CDR3 has 16 residues. The V gene lost 1 base and the J gene lost 3 bases, with 14 bases spanning the gap. For the CDR3, the DNA is TGTGCCAGCAGTTTAGTTCGGCAGGTTAAGACAGATACGCAGTATTTT. As protein: CASSLVRQVKTDTQYF.

V is TRBV11-3 and J is TRBJ2-1; D ambiguous. Germline loops: CDR1 SGHNT, CDR2 YENEEA. The CDR3 spans 11 residues. V was cut by 9 bases and J by 7 bases, with 10 bases left in between. CDR3 DNA sequence: TGTGCCAGTGGCGGCTATAATGAGCAGTTCTTC. Its protein is CASGGYNEQFF.